The present TCR beta chain was sequenced within a study of blood T cell repertoires in COVID-19 (dated by TCRdb to 2018 to 2021). Looking at the study overall: Samples from collaborators originated in the United States, Italy and Spain and spanned both the acute and convalescent phases of COVID-19. Samples were obtained from the ongoing ImmuneRACE study (first 160 participants) and from some 1,200 subjects provided by 6 global collaborators. Where available, HLA class I and class II types were taken from metadata supplied by the sample provider and were not determined by assay-based typing. The prospective study material was composed of cDNA or gDNA derived from T cells, B-cell-depleted T cells, or PBMCs. The repertoires were released in a freely available public database intended as a resource for research on the immune response to SARS-CoV-2. A de-identified subject ID, COVID-19 status, age in years and sex were almost always included in the sample metadata. Subjects who had been exposed to COVID-19, were actively infected with it, or had recovered from it provided the deeply sampled blood TCRbeta repertoires that made up the dataset.

Participants in the prospective study were enrolled through a virtual design, were aged about 18 to 100 years, and lived in about two dozen United States geographic areas. In the prospective study, cohorts were assigned on the basis of participant-reported clinical history obtained from a screening survey and a study questionnaire. For ImmuneRACE Cohort 3, a participant was defined as recovered based on two consecutive negative NP/OP PCR tests, clearance by a healthcare professional, or resolution of symptoms. In the prospective study, mobile phlebotomists collected whole blood, serum and a nasopharyngeal or oropharyngeal swab from each participant. Prospective study participants could optionally give additional blood draws and questionnaires over an approximately 2-month period. Before DNA extraction, prospective study blood samples were shipped either frozen or at room temperature. A remark on this clone: This receptor's antigen is unknown. No per-base quality is available; no much larger clone lies one base away. This same CDR3 is encoded by further DNA sequences in the sample.

TCRbeta CDR3 regions were amplified from genomic DNA by means of the immunoSEQ Assay, a bias-controlled multiplex PCR. The study's processing was this. The number of nucleated cells in each sample was estimated from the amplification of reference gene primers within the assay. To quantify the absolute abundance of each unique TCRbeta CDR3 rearrangement, sequence reads were collapsed and filtered. Productive Simpson clonality was computed per sample as the square root of Simpson's diversity index over productive rearrangements. Held by TCRdb, this immuneACCESS table contains in-frame sequences only and omits some clones. Under half of the omission traces to an unresolved V gene where checked; the cause of the rest is unknown. V and J calls plus clone size are reproduced from that table; the DNA served to infer D and trimming. This sample comprises hundreds of thousands of clones, 88% of them detected only once. The ten largest clones add up to about 1% of the sample.

CDR3 length: 12 amino acids, cysteine to phenylalanine. The DNA shown is the 36-base CDR3, in frame from base 1. V loses 0 bases of germline sequence and J loses 12 bases, and the interval between the two ends is 9 bases. The germline V gene (reference sequence) provides CDR1 LGHDT and CDR2 YNNKEL. The full study reports these points: The amount of clinical and demographic metadata varied by source and participant and was provided uncurated.

This clonotype was obtained from a woman aged 25 to 39 who had recovered from COVID-19. The chain is made from TRBV3-1 (or the pseudogene TRBV3-2) and TRBJ2-1, with a tentative D gene TRBD2 over 6 matching bases. Sequenced material: PBMCs or T cells enriched from blood (not recorded which). The DNA sequence reads TGTGCCAGCAGCCAAGATAGGAGGGGGCAGTTCTTC. Its protein reads: CASSQDRRGQFF.